These 17 T cell receptor beta chains came from one sample sequenced in a study of lung T cells in sarcoidosis with Löfgren's syndrome. TCRdb recomputed calls from the reads with MiXCR, one row per CDR3 protein. The data hold roughly 3,000 distinct CDR3 sequences, with 25% to 30% observed a single time. The sample was CD4+ T cells from bronchoalveolar lavage. The receptors derive from a human donor with sarcoidosis (Löfgren's syndrome or another form), or a control subject (not recorded which).

Ten or more counts support this clonotype. The gene calls are TRBV2 and TRBJ1-4; 7 nucleotides align to TRBD1. In germline, CDR1 is SNHLY, CDR2 FYNNEI. The CDR3 covers 14 residues. V lost 5 bases and J lost 8; bases outside the gene matches: 8. For the CDR3, the DNA is TGTGCCAGCAGTACTACGACAGGGAGGGAAAAACTGTTTTTT. Translated: CASSTTTGREKLFF. Variable domain in full (rest from reference TRBV2 and TRBJ1-4): EPEVTQTPSHQVTQMGQEVILRCVPISNHLYFYWYRQILGQKVEFLVSFYNNEISEKSEIFDDQFSVERPDGSNFTLKIRSTKLEDSAMYFCASSTTTGREKLFFGSGTQLSVL.

This clonotype was detected only once. The chain couples TRBV5-1 to TRBJ2-1, with 8 bases fitting TRBD2. This CDR3 region has 13 residues. V lost 7 bases, J lost 5 bases, and 5 bases stayed unmatched. Germline assignment: CDR1 SGHRS and CDR2 YFSETQ. The CDR3 loop reads CASGSGGDNEQFF. For the CDR3, the DNA is TGCGCCAGCGGCAGCGGGGGTGACAATGAGCAGTTCTTC.

Concerning this clonotype: A much larger clone sits a single nucleotide away, making a read error possible. The chain combines TRBV7-2 with TRBJ1-5; no clear D gene. Germline V gives CDR1 SGHTA, CDR2 FQGNSA. The V gene lost 1 base and the J gene lost 6 bases, with 16 bases spanning the gap. This CDR3 spans 16 amino acids. CDR3 bases: TGTGCCAGCAGCTTAGGAAGTCACCCAGGCACTCAGCCCCAGCATTTT. It is translated as CASSLGSHPGTQPQHF.

This clonotype counts as medium-sized. The rearrangement joins TRBV6-2 or TRBV6-3 to TRBJ1-2, with 8 positions matching TRBD1. V trimming: 6 bases; J trimming: 5 bases; junction bases outside the gene matches: 5. The CDR3 totals 13 residues. The germline V gene encodes CDR1 MNHEY and CDR2 SVGEGT. CDR3 sequence (DNA): TGTGCCAGCAGCCGCGACAGGGGATATGGCTACACCTTC. Residues: CASSRDRGYGYTF.

As for this clonotype: This could be a read error, since a much larger clone is one nucleotide away. The chain employs TRBV2 and TRBJ2-6, with 7 nucleotides matching TRBD1. Germline loops: CDR1 SNHLY, CDR2 FYNNEI. Trimming at V came to 11 bases and at J to 4 bases, leaving 14 bases not matched to a gene. CDR3 length: 16 amino acids. CDR3 DNA sequence: TGTGCCGGCACCTACTCAACAGGGGCCGGGGCCAACGTCCTGACTTTC. Translating gives CAGTYSTGAGANVLTF.

Concerning this clonotype itself: The final CDR3 position lacks the conserved phenylalanine or tryptophan, pointing to a likely read error. The chain combines TRBV15 with TRBJ2-3; D gene unclear. The length of the CDR3 is 12 residues. From germline, CDR1 is LNHNV and CDR2 YYDKDF (reference sequence). The CDR3: CATSRDRTSQYS. In nucleotides, the CDR3 is TGCGCCACCAGCAGAGATAGGACGTCGCAGTATTCT.

This clonotype was seen once. CDR3 bases: TGTGCCAGCAGCCAAGAATCCGGGCTGGACGGCTACACCTTC. Its protein product is CASSQESGLDGYTF. The chain combines TRBV3-1 with TRBJ1-2, with D unresolved. V was shortened by 0 bases and J by 8 bases, with 13 bases between the two germline ends. The CDR3 loop spans 14 amino acids. Germline V gene sequence: CDR1 LGHDT, CDR2 YNNKEL (reference sequence). Looking up the rest from reference TRBV3-1 and TRBJ1-2 gives the full variable domain: DTAVSQTPKYLVTQMGNDKSIKCEQNLGHDTMYWYKQDSKKFLKIMFSYNNKELIINETVPNRFSPKSPDKAHLNLHINSLELGDSAVYFCASSQESGLDGYTFGSGTRLTVV.

This clonotype is labeled medium-sized. The J gene is TRBJ2-7, the V gene TRBV25-1, with 10 nucleotides matching TRBD2. Germline CDR1 and CDR2: MGHDK and SYGVNS. Trimming removed 8 bases from V and 2 bases from J; junction bases left unmatched: 6. The length of the CDR3 is 14 residues. As DNA, the CDR3 is TGTGCCAGCGGCAAAGCGGGGGGGACCTACGAGCAGTACTTC. Amino acid sequence: CASGKAGGTYEQYF.

In the case of this clonotype: Lacking the conserved final phenylalanine or tryptophan, this CDR3 likely reflects a read error. V usage is TRBV14 and J usage is TRBJ2-1; perhaps TRBD2 as D (6 bases). The V gene lost 3 bases and the J gene lost 13 bases, with 10 bases spanning the gap. This CDR3 comprises 11 residues. Germline-derived CDR1 and CDR2 are SGHDN and FVKESK. The CDR3 region is CASSQGGRQFL. As DNA, the CDR3 is TGTGCCAGCAGCCAGGGGGGACGCCAGTTCCTC.

This clonotype is labeled medium-sized. The chain uses TRBV2 and TRBJ1-6; the D gene is possibly TRBD1 (6 bases). Trimming cost V 2 bases and J 8 bases, with 10 bases left between them. There are 14 residues in the CDR3. Germline V gene data show CDR1 as SNHLY and CDR2 as FYNNEI. This chain's CDR3 is CASSEQGKDSPLHF. The CDR3, as DNA: TGTGCCAGCAGTGAACAGGGGAAGGATTCACCCCTCCACTTT. Combining the CDR3 with reference TRBV2 and TRBJ1-6 gives the whole variable domain EPEVTQTPSHQVTQMGQEVILRCVPISNHLYFYWYRQILGQKVEFLVSFYNNEISEKSEIFDDQFSVERPDGSNFTLKIRSTKLEDSAMYFCASSEQGKDSPLHFGNGTRLTVT.

The CDR3: CASSVDSYNSPLHF. The CDR3 DNA is TGTGCCAGCAGCGTAGACTCCTATAATTCACCCCTCCACTTT. The gene calls are TRBV9 and TRBJ1-6; D unclear. CDR1 and CDR2 from the germline V gene are SGDLS and YYNGEE. Trimming took off 0 bases at V and 0 bases at J, with 1 base between the two ends. The CDR3 sequence is 14 residues long.

This clonotype is judged medium-sized. The genes are TRBV20-1 and TRBJ2-7, with TRBD1 matching over 10 bases. V lost 5 bases and J lost 1; bases outside the gene matches: 5. The CDR3 covers 14 residues. Looked up from germline, CDR1 is DFQATT and CDR2 is SNEGSKA (reference sequence). The CDR3 DNA follows: TGCAGTGCTGTTGGGACAGGGGCTTCCTACGAGCAGTACTTC. Protein product: CSAVGTGASYEQYF.

This clonotype was seen ten or more times. This rearrangement joins TRBV14 to TRBJ1-1; weak D call: TRBD1 (6 bases). CDR3 length: 14 amino acids. CDR1 SGHDN and CDR2 FVKESK come from the germline V gene. The V end lost 4 bases, the J end lost 0 bases, and 9 bases lay between the germline ends. CDR3 in DNA: TGTGCCAGCAGCCTGGACAGCGTGAACACTGAAGCTTTCTTT. Protein: CASSLDSVNTEAFF. Full variable domain (rest looked up from reference TRBV14 and TRBJ1-1): EAGVTQFPSHSVIEKGQTVTLRCDPISGHDNLYWYRRVMGKEIKFLLHFVKESKQDESGMPNNRFLAERTGGTYSTLKVQPAELEDSGVYFCASSLDSVNTEAFFGQGTRLTVV.

V gene TRBV9 combines with J gene TRBJ1-3; D is ambiguous. CDR3 length: 16 amino acids. Per the germline V gene, CDR1 is SGDLS and CDR2 is YYNGEE. Trimming cost V 2 bases and J 0 bases, with 12 bases left between them. The CDR3, as DNA: TGTGCCAGCAGCGTGAGGTTGGTTAGCTCTGGAAACACCATATATTTT. Translated, it gives CASSVRLVSSGNTIYF.

This clonotype was counted a few times. The chain links TRBV3-1 to TRBJ2-3; D unresolved. The CDR3 runs 15 residues. The germline gives CDR1 LGHDT, CDR2 YNNKEL (reference sequence). V was trimmed by 0 bases and J by 3 bases, leaving 10 bases between them. CDR3 in amino acids: CASSQDPARTDTQYF. In DNA form, the CDR3 reads TGTGCCAGCAGCCAAGATCCGGCTCGTACAGATACGCAGTATTTT.

Note on this clonotype: This may stem from a read error, because a much larger clone lies one nucleotide away. V gene TRBV5-5 combines with J gene TRBJ2-1; 8 bases align to TRBD2. CDR1 is SGHKS, CDR2 YYEKEE, per germline (reference sequence). The V segment lost 10 bases and the J segment 3 bases; nucleotides outside the gene matches: 12. This CDR3 has 15 amino acids. CDR3 DNA sequence: TGTGCCCGCACCCGAGCGGGACTAGGCTACAATGAGCAGTTCTTC. Its translation is CARTRAGLGYNEQFF.

This clonotype showed up many times. The chain combines TRBV6-1 with TRBJ2-3, with 10 bases fitting TRBD2. Losses at the gene ends were 5 bases for V and 0 bases for J; bases not matched to a gene: 8. Germline V gives CDR1 MNHNS, CDR2 SASEGT. The CDR3 has 17 residues. The CDR3 nucleotides read TGTGCCAGCAGTAGACCGCAGCGGGGGGGTAGCACAGATACGCAGTATTTT. It codes for CASSRPQRGGSTDTQYF.